This paragraph reports one T cell receptor beta chain. No antigen is known for it. This record comes from a study of shared clonotypes between healthy human individuals. CDR1 and CDR2 (germline): SGHRS, YFSETQ. Trimming took off 0 bases at V and 0 bases at J, with 14 bases between the two ends. This CDR3 spans 17 amino acids. Under the authors' procedure: Filtering differed because ImmunoSEQ produced junction-only sequences that carried no quality scores. Using immunoSEQ multiplex PCR, the repertoire was profiled, and TCRdb retains in-frame clones only, with some absent. V and J calls and clone size are copied from that table; D and trimming were computed from the DNA. The sample carries about 1,900,000 clones, about 95% recorded once. Overall study results and limits: Specimens sampled were limited to blood, with tissue repertoires likely differing. Richness estimates generally favored naive over memory subsets.

In the naive CD8 group, cells lacked CD45RO and were positively selected for CCR7, so terminally differentiated effector memory CD45RA+ cells were left out. The chain recombines TRBV5-1 with TRBJ2-3; D tentatively reads TRBD1 or TRBD2 (5 bases each). The receptor was isolated from a young man in good health. The sequenced material came from naive CD8+ T cells sorted from blood. CDR3 DNA: TGCGCCAGCAGCTTGGGGCTAGGGGAGTGGAGCACAGATACGCAGTATTTT. Translated, it gives CASSLGLGEWSTDTQYF. Combining the CDR3 with reference TRBV5-1 and TRBJ2-3 gives the whole variable domain KAGVTQTPRYLIKTRGQQVTLSCSPISGHRSVSWYQQTPGQGLQFLFEYFSETQRNKGNFPGRFSGRQFSNSRSEMNVSTLELGDSALYLCASSLGLGEWSTDTQYFGPGTRLTVL.